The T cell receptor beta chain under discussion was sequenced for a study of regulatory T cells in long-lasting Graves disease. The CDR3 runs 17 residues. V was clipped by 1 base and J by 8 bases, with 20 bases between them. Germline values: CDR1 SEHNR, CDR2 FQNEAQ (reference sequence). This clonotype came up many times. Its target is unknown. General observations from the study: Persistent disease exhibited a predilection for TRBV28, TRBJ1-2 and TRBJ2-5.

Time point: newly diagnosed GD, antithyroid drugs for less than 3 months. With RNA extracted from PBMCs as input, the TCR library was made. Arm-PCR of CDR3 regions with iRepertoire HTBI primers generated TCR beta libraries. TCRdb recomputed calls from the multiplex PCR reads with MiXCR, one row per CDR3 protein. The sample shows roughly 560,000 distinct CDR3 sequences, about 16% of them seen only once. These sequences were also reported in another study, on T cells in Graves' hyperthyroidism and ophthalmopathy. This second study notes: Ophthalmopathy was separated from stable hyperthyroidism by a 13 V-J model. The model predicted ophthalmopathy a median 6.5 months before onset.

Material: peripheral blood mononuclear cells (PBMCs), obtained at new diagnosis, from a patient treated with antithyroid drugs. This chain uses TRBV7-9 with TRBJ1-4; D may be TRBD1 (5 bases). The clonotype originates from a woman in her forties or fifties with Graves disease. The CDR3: CASSLGSGRPEGEKLFF. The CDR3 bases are TGTGCCAGCAGCTTAGGATCGGGGCGGCCCGAGGGCGAAAAACTGTTTTTT.